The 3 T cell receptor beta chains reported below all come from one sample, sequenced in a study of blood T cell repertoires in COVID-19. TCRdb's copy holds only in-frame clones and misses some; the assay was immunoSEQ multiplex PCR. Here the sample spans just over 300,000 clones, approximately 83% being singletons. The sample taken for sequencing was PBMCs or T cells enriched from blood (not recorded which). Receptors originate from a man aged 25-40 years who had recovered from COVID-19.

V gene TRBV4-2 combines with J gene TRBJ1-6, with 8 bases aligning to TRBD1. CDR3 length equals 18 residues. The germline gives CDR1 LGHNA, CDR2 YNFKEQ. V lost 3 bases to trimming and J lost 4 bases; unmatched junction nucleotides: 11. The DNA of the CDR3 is TGTGCCAGCAGCCACCCACGTCCGGGACAGGTGTATAATTCACCCCTCCACTTT. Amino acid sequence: CASSHPRPGQVYNSPLHF.

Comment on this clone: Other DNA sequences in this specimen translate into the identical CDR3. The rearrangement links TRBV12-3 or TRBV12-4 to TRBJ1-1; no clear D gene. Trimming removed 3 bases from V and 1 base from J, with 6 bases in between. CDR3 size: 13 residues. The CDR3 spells CASSFGQNTEAFF. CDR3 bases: TGTGCCAGCAGTTTTGGCCAGAACACTGAAGCTTTCTTT.

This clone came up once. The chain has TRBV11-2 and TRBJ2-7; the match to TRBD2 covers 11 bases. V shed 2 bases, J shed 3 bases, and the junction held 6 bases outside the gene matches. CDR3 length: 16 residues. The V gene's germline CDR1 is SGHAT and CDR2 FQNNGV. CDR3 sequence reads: CASSLLAGGKFYEQYF. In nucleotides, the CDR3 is TGTGCCAGCAGCTTACTAGCGGGGGGCAAATTCTACGAGCAGTACTTC.